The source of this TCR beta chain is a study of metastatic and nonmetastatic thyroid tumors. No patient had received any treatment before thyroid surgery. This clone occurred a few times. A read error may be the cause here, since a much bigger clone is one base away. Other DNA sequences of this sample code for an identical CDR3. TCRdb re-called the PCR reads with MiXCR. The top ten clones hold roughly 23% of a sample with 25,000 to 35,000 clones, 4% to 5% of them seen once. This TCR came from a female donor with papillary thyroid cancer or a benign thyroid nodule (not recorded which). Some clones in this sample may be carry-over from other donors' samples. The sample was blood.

CDR3 sequence: CASINQGILNYGYTF. The CDR3 bases are TGCGCCAGCATAAACCAGGGGATTCTTAACTATGGCTACACCTTC. V is TRBV10-1 and J is TRBJ1-2; the D gene is possibly TRBD1 (6 bases). Per the germline V gene, CDR1 is WNHNN and CDR2 is SYGVQD (reference sequence). This CDR3 has 15 residues. Between the trimmed V and J ends, which lost 7 bases and 1 base, there was a span of 16 bases.